The clone carrying this TCR beta chain was seen at least ten times. Its matching antigen is unknown. The data belong to a study of spatial heterogeneity in lung cancer. Overall study context: Detection consistently yielded more beta chains than alpha chains. Study-level findings and limits: At tumor resection, ubiquitous expanded TCRs were detected in blood more often than later.

In germline, CDR1 is SEHNR, CDR2 FQNEAQ (reference sequence). The CDR3 runs 13 residues. Trimming at V came to 6 bases and at J to 7 bases, leaving 4 bases not matched to a gene. Every molecule of TCR cDNA had its own unique molecular identifier. MiXCR was run by TCRdb on the 5' RACE reads, yielding one entry per CDR3 protein. The table has over 90,000 distinct CDR3 sequences, approximately 8.5% seen once. The sample's time point: sample taken at primary tumor resection. Extraction of whole RNA from tumor, nontumor lung or frozen PBMC preceded unsorted sequencing. The receptor's source is a male donor with early-stage non-small cell lung cancer. The V gene is TRBV7-9, the J gene TRBJ2-1; 9 bases match TRBD1. The specimen comprised PBMCs, sampled at surgery. The CDR3 here is CASSPGTGNEQFF. CDR3 DNA sequence: TGTGCCAGCAGTCCCGGGACAGGGAATGAGCAGTTCTTC.